This record looks at one TCR beta chain sequence and its context. The antigen is not known. The data derive from a study of multiple sclerosis patients with progressive multifocal leukoencephalopathy. Per germline, CDR1 SGHAT and CDR2 FQNNGV. Trimming removed 5 bases from V and 5 bases from J, with 10 bases in between. This CDR3 contains 14 residues. The time point here: time of PML onset. PML in natalizumab-treated patients developed after between about 15 and 60 months of natalizumab therapy. The study's findings and limits: Expanded clones at PML onset predated and persisted through natalizumab therapy.

Data came from immunoSEQ multiplex PCR; TCRdb stores just in-frame clones and leaves some out. The sample lists fewer than 40,000 clones; roughly 89% were seen once. The chain uses TRBV11-2 and TRBJ1-6; D gene unclear. The sequence came from a woman in her thirties or forties with progressive multifocal leukoencephalopathy. The sequences come from PBMCs, collected from a patient treated with natalizumab. The CDR3 DNA is TGTGCCAGCAGCCAAGGAGGGAATAATTCACCCCTCCACTTT. Encoded protein: CASSQGGNNSPLHF.